This T cell receptor (beta chain) came from a study of cytomegalovirus exposure and HLA in healthy donors. Germline V gene lookup returns CDR1 SNHLY and CDR2 FYNNEI. V was pared by 7 bases and J by 5 bases, with 14 bases between. The CDR3 extends over 13 amino acids. This clone turned up a few times. Primers for the PCR totalled 60 Vbeta and 13 Jbeta. Some clones are missing from TCRdb's copy, which holds only in-frame ones; the method was immunoSEQ multiplex PCR. This sample carries about 140,000 clones, more than 9.5% of them seen once, and the ten largest clones take 1.5% to 2%. The V gene is TRBV2, the J gene TRBJ1-1; D might be TRBD1 (5 bases). This clonotype was sampled from a man in his forties or fifties in good health and CMV-seronegative. Sequenced material: PBMCs. CDR3 DNA: TGTGCCAGCATGGGTAGGGGTTATACTGAAGCTTTCTTT. It yields the protein CASMGRGYTEAFF.